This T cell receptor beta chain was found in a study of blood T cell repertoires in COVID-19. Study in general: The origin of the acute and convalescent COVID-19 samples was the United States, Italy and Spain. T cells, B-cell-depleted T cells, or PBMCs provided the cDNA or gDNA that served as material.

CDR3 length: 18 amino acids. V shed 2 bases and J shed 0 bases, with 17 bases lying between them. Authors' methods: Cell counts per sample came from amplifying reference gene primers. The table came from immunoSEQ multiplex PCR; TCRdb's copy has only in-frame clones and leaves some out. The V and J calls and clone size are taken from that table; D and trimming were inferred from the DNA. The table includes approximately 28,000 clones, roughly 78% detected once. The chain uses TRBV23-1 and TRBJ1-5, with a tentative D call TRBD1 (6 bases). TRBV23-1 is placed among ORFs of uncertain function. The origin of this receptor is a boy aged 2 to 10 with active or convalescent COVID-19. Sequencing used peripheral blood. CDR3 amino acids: CASSQGSGHRFSNQPQHF. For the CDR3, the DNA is TGCGCCAGCAGTCAAGGATCGGGACACCGTTTTAGCAATCAGCCCCAGCATTTT.